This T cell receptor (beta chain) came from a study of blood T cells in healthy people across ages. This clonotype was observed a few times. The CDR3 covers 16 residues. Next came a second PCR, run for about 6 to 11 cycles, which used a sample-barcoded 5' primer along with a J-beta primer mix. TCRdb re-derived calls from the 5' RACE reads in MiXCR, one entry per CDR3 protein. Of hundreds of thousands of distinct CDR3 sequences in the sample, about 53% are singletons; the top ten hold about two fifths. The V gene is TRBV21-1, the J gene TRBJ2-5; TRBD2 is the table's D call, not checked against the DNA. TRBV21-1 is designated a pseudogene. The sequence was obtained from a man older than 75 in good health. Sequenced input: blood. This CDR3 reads CASSPKPYENQETQYF. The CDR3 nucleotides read TGTGCCAGCAGCCCTAAGCCCTACGAAAATCAAGAGACCCAGTACTTC.